This TCR beta chain was recorded in a study of cytomegalovirus exposure and HLA in healthy donors. The study's findings and limits: The productive fraction for most TCR beta V segments was about 87% or about 30% in an earlier analysis. Testing in vitro showed a few CMV-associated chains specific for CMV antigens. Accounts indicate the classifier identified cytomegalovirus status with strong specificity and sensitivity.

The PCR ran on 60 Vbeta and 13 Jbeta primers. Produced via immunoSEQ multiplex PCR; TCRdb's table is partial and in-frame only. The sample carries tens of thousands of clones, about four fifths recorded once. The donors gave bone marrow, and they were healthy. From germline, CDR1 is SGHAT and CDR2 FQNNGV. Trimming removed 2 bases at V and 0 bases at J, with 11 bases between. The CDR3 runs to 16 residues. As for this clone: What it recognizes is unknown.

The sequencing sample was made of PBMCs. The source of this sequence is a man aged 30-40 years in good health and CMV-seronegative. The rearrangement links TRBV11-2 to TRBJ2-4; a possible D gene is TRBD1 (6 bases). DNA of the CDR3: TGTGCCAGCAGCTTATCTACAGGGTCAGCCAAAAACATTCAGTACTTC. The encoded protein is CASSLSTGSAKNIQYF.